This entry features one T cell receptor (beta chain) sequence. The sample comes from a study of technical replicates of blood from four donors. The germline V gene encodes CDR1 ENHRY and CDR2 SYGVKD. Trimming shortened V by 8 bases and J by 8 bases, and 16 bases separated the two germline ends. The CDR3 covers 13 residues. Profiled with immunoSEQ multiplex PCR; TCRdb holds only in-frame clones, not every one. The repertoire holds some 94,000 clones, almost 97% seen once, with about 0.38% in the top ten. V usage is TRBV10-3 and J usage is TRBJ2-1; D might be TRBD1 (6 bases). This receptor was obtained from a human donor in good health. The sample was T cells isolated from PBMCs. DNA for the CDR3: TGTGCCATCTGGGCAACAGGGATGGATGAGCAGTTCTTC. This translates into CAIWATGMDEQFF.